This T cell receptor beta chain came from a study of shared clonotypes between healthy human individuals. Those who donated, Caucasian adults without exception, all lived in Nashville, Tennessee. About 90 million PBMCs per unsorted sample were used for genomic DNA. Unsorted PBMC samples were amplified in replicate PCRs containing 250 to 350 ng DNA, roughly 30,000 T cell genomes. With ten immunoSEQ deep assay plates, unsorted PBMC DNA underwent sequencing. The assay was immunoSEQ multiplex PCR, and TCRdb's table has in-frame clones only and misses some. Altogether 90,000 to 100,000 clones are present, approximately 51% being singletons, with the ten largest covering approximately 16%. This clone came up many times. This CDR3 has 13 amino acids. Germline CDR1 ENHRY, CDR2 SYGVKD.

This clonotype was obtained from a woman aged 40 to 49 in good health. Some clones in this sample may be carry-over from other donors' samples. The chain recombines TRBV10-3 with TRBJ2-5; 9 bases match TRBD1. The J call is uncertain, as TRBJ2-7 better fits the DNA end. Sequencing was carried out using PBMCs. CDR3 region: CAISGTGDYEQYF. The CDR3 region has the DNA TGTGCCATCAGTGGGACAGGGGACTACGAGCAGTACTTC.